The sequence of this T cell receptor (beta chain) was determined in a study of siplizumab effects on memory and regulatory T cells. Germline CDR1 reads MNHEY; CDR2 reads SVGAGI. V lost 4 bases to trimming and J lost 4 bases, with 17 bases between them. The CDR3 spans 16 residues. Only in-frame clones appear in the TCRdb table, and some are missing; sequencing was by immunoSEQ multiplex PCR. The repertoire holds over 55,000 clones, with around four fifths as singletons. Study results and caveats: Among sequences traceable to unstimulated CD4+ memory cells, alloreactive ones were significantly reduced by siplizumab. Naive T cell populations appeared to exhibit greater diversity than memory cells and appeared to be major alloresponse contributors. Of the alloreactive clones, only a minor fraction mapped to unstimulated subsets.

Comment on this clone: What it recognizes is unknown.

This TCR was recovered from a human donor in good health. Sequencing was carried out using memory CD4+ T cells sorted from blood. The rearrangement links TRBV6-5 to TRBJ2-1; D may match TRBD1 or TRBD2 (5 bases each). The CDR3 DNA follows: TGTGCCAGCAGTTTTCAAGGGGACGCTCTTTACAATGAGCAGTTCTTC. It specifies CASSFQGDALYNEQFF.